This entry lists 28 T cell receptor beta chains sequenced from one sample in a study of T cell repertoires in cytomegalovirus infection. TCRdb reanalysed the reads using MiXCR and keeps one entry per CDR3 protein. The repertoire holds approximately 500,000 distinct CDR3 sequences, with 16% as singletons. Input material: CD8+ T cells from PBMCs. The receptors shown here come from a human donor in good health (CMV status not recorded). Some clones in this sample may be carry-over from other donors' samples.

There are a few counts of this clonotype. The chain couples TRBV15 to TRBJ1-1; D remains ambiguous. This CDR3 is built from 14 residues. In germline, CDR1 is LNHNV, CDR2 YYDKDF (reference sequence). The V and J ends lost 1 base and 0 bases respectively, with 6 bases between them. This CDR3 reads CATSRVPMNTEAFF. CDR3 nucleotides: TGTGCCACCAGCAGAGTCCCCATGAACACTGAAGCTTTCTTT. Using reference TRBV15 and TRBJ1-1 for the parts outside the CDR3, the full variable domain is DAMVIQNPRYQVTQFGKPVTLSCSQTLNHNVMYWYQQKSSQAPKLLFHYYDKDFNNEADTPDNFQSRRPNTSFCFLDIRSPGLGDTAMYLCATSRVPMNTEAFFGQGTRLTVV.

This clonotype was found once. The chain couples TRBV7-8 to TRBJ2-3; D gene ambiguous. CDR3 size: 13 residues. V shed 3 bases and J shed 14 bases, with 18 bases lying between them. Germline V gives CDR1 SGHVS, CDR2 FQNEAQ. Written as DNA, the CDR3 is TGTGCCAGCAGCTTCGGAACAACAGATACGACGTATTTT. Translating it yields CASSFGTTDTTYF. The whole variable domain, filled in from reference TRBV7-8 and TRBJ2-3, reads GAGVSQSPRYKVAKRGQDVALRCDPISGHVSLFWYQQALGQGPEFLTYFQNEAQLDKSGLPSDRFFAERPEGSVSTLKIQRTQQEDSAVYLCASSFGTTDTTYFGPGTRLTVL.

This clonotype was recorded a few times. This chain links TRBV7-9 with TRBJ2-2; TRBD1 matches 10 bases. V shed 3 bases, J shed 6 bases, and the junction held 16 bases outside the gene matches. Germline V CDR1 and CDR2: SEHNR, FQNEAQ (reference sequence). The length of the CDR3 is 19 residues. The CDR3 loop reads CASSFPSRDRGRMAGELFF. In nucleotides, the CDR3 is TGTGCCAGCAGCTTTCCTTCCCGGGACAGGGGTAGGATGGCCGGGGAGCTGTTTTTT.

This chain links TRBV3-1 with TRBJ2-1; D is perhaps TRBD2 (8 bases). The V and J ends lost 2 bases and 5 bases respectively, with 22 bases between them. The germline V gene has CDR1 LGHDT and CDR2 YNNKEL (reference sequence). The length of the CDR3 is 18 residues. CDR3 coding DNA: TGTGCCAGCAGCCAAACCTTCCCAGGGGGGACTAGGGACAATGAGCAGTTCTTC. Its protein product is CASSQTFPGGTRDNEQFF.

The rearrangement links TRBV27 to TRBJ1-2; TRBD1 might be the D (5 bases). CDR3 size: 14 residues. With 4 bases removed from V and 8 bases from J, the gap between germline ends came to 17 bases. Germline V gene lookup returns CDR1 MNHEY and CDR2 SMNVEV (reference sequence). The CDR3 sequence: CASSSRNGGGGYTF. Here the CDR3 DNA reads TGTGCCAGCAGTTCCCGGAACGGGGGAGGGGGCTACACCTTC.

The chain uses TRBV27 and TRBJ2-2; D not certain. In germline, CDR1 is MNHEY, CDR2 SMNVEV (reference sequence). CDR3 length: 13 amino acids. V lost 7 bases to trimming and J lost 5 bases, with 11 bases between them. The CDR3 nucleotides are TGTGCCAGCACTGATACCCTAACCGGGGAGCTGTTTTTT. Translated: CASTDTLTGELFF.

This clonotype has ten or more counts. The rearrangement uses TRBV7-2 and TRBJ2-7; D is perhaps TRBD2 (5 bases). The CDR3 is made up of 15 amino acids. Germline values: CDR1 SGHTA, CDR2 FQGNSA. The germline V and J ends were trimmed by 3 bases and 2 bases, with 14 bases remaining between them. The CDR3 DNA sequence: TGTGCCAGCAGCTTGAACCGAGCGGAACCCTACGAGCAGTACTTC. As protein: CASSLNRAEPYEQYF.

This chain uses TRBV20-1 with TRBJ2-7; 12 nucleotides agree with TRBD2. Trimming at V came to 3 bases and at J to 1 base, leaving 1 base not matched to a gene. The CDR3 sequence is 14 residues long. The V gene's germline CDR1 is DFQATT and CDR2 SNEGSKA (reference sequence). CDR3 residues: CSASGLAGSYEQYF. CDR3 nucleotides: TGCAGTGCTAGCGGACTAGCGGGGTCCTACGAGCAGTACTTC.

The table lists this clonotype with a few counts. The chain couples TRBV15 to TRBJ1-2; a possible D gene is TRBD1 (6 bases). Trimming cost V 1 base and J 0 bases, with 18 bases left between them. Germline V lookup: CDR1 LNHNV, CDR2 YYDKDF (reference sequence). This CDR3 contains 18 residues. CDR3 sequence (DNA): TGTGCCACCAGCAGAGGCATCCCCAGGGACACTCCTAACTATGGCTACACCTTC. Translated: CATSRGIPRDTPNYGYTF.

This clonotype was picked up many times. The rearrangement joins TRBV7-9 to TRBJ1-4, with D possibly TRBD1 on 6 matching bases. The germline V gene has CDR1 SEHNR and CDR2 FQNEAQ (reference sequence). With 3 bases removed from V and 8 bases from J, the gap between germline ends came to 16 bases. CDR3 length equals 15 residues. The CDR3 DNA follows: TGTGCCAGCAGCTTTTCTCAGGGGATTGTGGAAAAACTGTTTTTT. It codes for CASSFSQGIVEKLFF.

This clonotype was recorded at least ten times. The rearrangement links TRBV7-3 to TRBJ1-1, with 7 bases lining up with TRBD1. There are 17 residues in the CDR3. The V gene end was trimmed by 3 bases and the J gene end by 5 bases; junction bases not matched to a gene: 15. Germline V gives CDR1 SGHTA, CDR2 FQGTGA. In DNA form, the CDR3 reads TGTGCCAGCAGCTTCCTACGGAGACAGGGTAATCGGACTGAAGCTTTCTTT. It specifies CASSFLRRQGNRTEAFF. Combining the CDR3 with reference TRBV7-3 and TRBJ1-1 gives the whole variable domain GAGVSQTPSNKVTEKGKYVELRCDPISGHTALYWYRQSLGQGPEFLIYFQGTGAADDSGLPNDRFFAVRPEGSVSTLKIQRTERGDSAVYLCASSFLRRQGNRTEAFFGQGTRLTVV.

This clonotype was picked up many times. The chain employs TRBV5-1 and TRBJ2-7, with D possibly matching TRBD1 (5 bases). The CDR3 covers 15 residues. Germline V gene lookup returns CDR1 SGHRS and CDR2 YFSETQ. With 0 bases removed from V and 2 bases from J, the gap between germline ends came to 12 bases. The CDR3: CASSLETGTTYEQYF. CDR3 coding DNA: TGCGCCAGCAGCTTGGAAACAGGTACTACCTACGAGCAGTACTTC.

This clonotype showed up many times. The J gene is TRBJ2-2, the V gene TRBV6-1, with TRBD2 matching over 13 bases. This CDR3 has 18 residues. From germline, CDR1 is MNHNS and CDR2 SASEGT. The trim removed 6 bases at V and 5 bases at J, leaving 12 bases unmatched. The CDR3 protein is CASRHDGLAGVRTGELFF. The CDR3 DNA sequence: TGTGCCAGCAGACACGACGGACTAGCGGGAGTAAGAACCGGGGAGCTGTTTTTT.

This clonotype has a count of ten or more. The rearrangement joins TRBV4-1 to TRBJ1-5, with D unresolved. Trimming cost V 1 base and J 4 bases, with 5 bases left between them. The length of the CDR3 is 13 residues. Per germline, CDR1 MGHRA and CDR2 YSYEKL. CDR3 amino acids: CASSQAKNQPQHF. The CDR3 DNA reads as TGCGCCAGCAGCCAAGCGAAGAATCAGCCCCAGCATTTT.

The chain combines TRBV28 with TRBJ2-5; unclear D gene. Germline V gene lookup returns CDR1 MDHEN and CDR2 SYDVKM. Trimming cost V 5 bases and J 0 bases, with 7 bases left between them. The length of the CDR3 is 13 residues. The CDR3 DNA is TGTGCCAGCAGTAAAGTAGACCAAGAGACCCAGTACTTC. Protein: CASSKVDQETQYF.

As to this clonotype: This may be a read error, as it is one base from a much larger clone. The rearrangement uses TRBV12-3 or TRBV12-4 and TRBJ2-1; either TRBD1 or TRBD2 may supply D (5 bases each). The CDR3 loop spans 11 amino acids. V lost 7 bases, J lost 12 bases, and 13 bases lay in between. CDR3 DNA: TGTGCCAGCAACGGGGCCCATGTGCAGTTCTTC. This encodes CASNGAHVQFF.

V is TRBV4-1 and J is TRBJ1-1; a weak D match, TRBD1 (6 bases). The germline V and J ends were trimmed by 4 bases and 3 bases, with 15 bases remaining between them. The CDR3 has 15 amino acids. Germline V CDR1 and CDR2: MGHRA, YSYEKL. As DNA, the CDR3 is TGCGCCAGCAGCCGCTTAGCGGGGGCGGACACTGAAGCTTTCTTT. Protein: CASSRLAGADTEAFF.

This clonotype occurred many times. J is TRBJ1-3 and V is TRBV11-2; 7 bases align to TRBD1. V was clipped by 6 bases and J by 3 bases; unmatched bases: 5. The CDR3 runs to 14 residues. CDR1 and CDR2 from the germline V gene are SGHAT and FQNNGV. The CDR3 region has the DNA TGTGCCAGCAGGCATTGGGACAGTGGAAACACCATATATTTT. Its translation: CASRHWDSGNTIYF.

This clonotype came up many times. This chain uses TRBV27 with TRBJ1-1; possible D gene TRBD1, 5 bases. The CDR3 is made up of 15 amino acids. Germline assignment: CDR1 MNHEY and CDR2 SMNVEV (reference sequence). Trimming left V 5 bases short and J 1 base short, with 14 bases between. In DNA, the CDR3 is TGTGCCAGCAGTCCCGCGACAGCCTCGAACACTGAAGCTTTCTTT. Translated, it gives CASSPATASNTEAFF.

Note on this clonotype: No conserved phenylalanine or tryptophan ends this CDR3, so it is likely a read error. The rearrangement links TRBV11-2 to TRBJ2-4, with 7 bases fitting TRBD1. After removal of 5 bases from V and 0 bases from J, the junction contained 22 bases not matched to a gene. The length of the CDR3 is 21 residues. Germline CDR1 is SGHAT and CDR2 is FQNNGV. The CDR3 spells CASSTILDRVRPYVAKNIQYL. CDR3 DNA: TGTGCCAGCAGCACCATCTTAGACAGGGTACGACCCTATGTAGCCAAAAACATTCAGTACTTA.

Details on this clonotype: A much larger clone differs by one base, so this may be a read error. The chain combines TRBV7-4 with TRBJ2-1, with D perhaps TRBD2 (6 bases). The CDR3 extends over 17 amino acids. Looked up from germline, CDR1 is SGHVT and CDR2 is SQSDAQ. The V end was cut by 4 bases, the J end by 11 bases, with 27 bases between. This CDR3 reads CASSSLLEGGNNNKQFF. The CDR3 nucleotides are TGTGCCAGCAGCTCCTTGCTGGAGGGCGGCAACAATAATAAGCAGTTCTTC.

This clonotype was found many times. The V and J genes are TRBV11-2 and TRBJ2-1; no clear D. CDR3 length: 14 amino acids. CDR1 is SGHAT, CDR2 FQNNGV, per germline. V was clipped by 2 bases and J by 3 bases, with 8 bases between them. Here the CDR3 reads CASSLSPGYNEQFF. CDR3 bases: TGTGCCAGCAGCTTATCCCCAGGCTACAATGAGCAGTTCTTC.

This clonotype was counted ten times or more. The chain is built from TRBV27 and TRBJ2-3; 16 bases agree with TRBD2. V shed 4 bases, J shed 10 bases, and the junction held 5 bases outside the gene matches. Germline values: CDR1 MNHEY, CDR2 SMNVEV (reference sequence). This CDR3 has 15 residues. The CDR3 here is CASSSGTSGRVPQYF. The CDR3 region has the DNA TGTGCCAGCAGTTCGGGGACTAGCGGGAGGGTCCCGCAGTATTTT.

This chain uses TRBV6-2 or TRBV6-3 with TRBJ2-7; D gene uncertain. The V and J ends lost 1 base and 0 bases respectively, with 7 bases between them. The CDR3 sequence is 14 residues long. Germline-derived CDR1 and CDR2 are MNHEY and SVGEGT. The CDR3: CASSYWTSSYEQYF. The DNA of the CDR3 is TGTGCCAGCAGTTACTGGACCAGCTCCTACGAGCAGTACTTC.

This clonotype came up many times. The V call is TRBV7-9, the J call TRBJ2-1, with 14 bases that match TRBD2. The J segment lost 10 bases and the V segment lost 5 bases, leaving 7 bases of the junction unmatched. CDR1 and CDR2 (germline): SEHNR, FQNEAQ (reference sequence). The length of the CDR3 is 15 residues. CDR3 loop: CASSGGTSGSWEQFF. CDR3 coding DNA: TGTGCCAGCAGCGGAGGGACTAGCGGGAGCTGGGAGCAGTTCTTC.

In the case of this clonotype: A junction boundary mismatches the germline segment, possibly from a read error. V and J are TRBV29-1 and TRBJ1-2; the D is unclear. The CDR3 extends over 12 amino acids. CDR1 and CDR2 (germline): SQVTM, ANQGSEA. The CDR3 DNA reads TGCAGCGTTGAAGGTCGGCAAGACGGCTCCACCTTC. Its translation is CSVEGRQDGSTF.

The J gene is TRBJ2-7, the V gene TRBV4-1; D remains ambiguous. Trimming pared 3 bases from V and 2 bases from J, leaving 14 bases between. Germline CDR1 reads MGHRA; CDR2 reads YSYEKL. The CDR3 is made up of 15 amino acids. DNA for the CDR3: TGCGCCAGCAGCCATTCTCCACTCGAGCCCTACGAGCAGTACTTC. It translates to CASSHSPLEPYEQYF.

Worth noting for this clonotype: This may come from a read error, since a much larger clone is one base off. J is TRBJ1-1 and V is TRBV6-2 or TRBV6-3; maybe TRBD1 (5 bases). V was shortened by 2 bases and J by 4 bases, with 5 bases between the two germline ends. The CDR3 contains 12 residues. Looked up from germline, CDR1 is MNHEY and CDR2 is SVGEGT. The CDR3 DNA reads as TGTGCCAGCAGTTACGGGACCACTGAAGCTTTCTTT. Residues: CASSYGTTEAFF.